The clone carrying this TCR beta chain appeared once. Trimming took off 0 bases at V and 2 bases at J, with 15 bases between the two ends. The germline V gene encodes CDR1 MNHEY and CDR2 SMNVEV (reference sequence). The CDR3 is 17 residues long. The sample is drawn from a study of blood T cell repertoires in COVID-19. Study-level information: From the United States, Italy and Spain came samples of acute and convalescent COVID-19.

In the original workflow: Estimation of nucleated cell counts relied on the amplification of reference gene primers. TCRdb keeps only in-frame clones here, not all; method: immunoSEQ multiplex PCR. The V and J calls and clone size are taken from that table; D and trimming were inferred from the DNA. The data show some 200,000 clones, around 84% seen once. This receptor was taken from a woman aged 40 to 55 who had recovered from COVID-19. Sample: peripheral blood. The chain is built from TRBV27 and TRBJ2-3; D is possibly TRBD2 (5 bases). CDR3 loop: CASSLSRLAANTDTQYF. In DNA, the CDR3 is TGTGCCAGCAGTTTATCCCGTCTAGCTGCCAACACAGATACGCAGTATTTT.